Below, one TCR beta chain is given with its context. Antigen specificity is unknown. Sequencing was performed with immunoSEQ multiplex PCR; in TCRdb, only in-frame clones are kept and a portion is missing. The table has approximately 110,000 clones, around 87% seen once. These data come from a study of T cell responses to AZD1222 COVID-19 vaccine. Study-level points and caveats: Donors skewed white British and female; clonal diversity was possibly underestimated. Nearly half of spike-specific TCRs reportedly go after variant regions that carry no mutations. None of the repertoires were sampled until the peak T cell response had passed.

This receptor was identified in an adult in good health. The specimen comprised peripheral blood, sampled on day 0 of AZD1222 vaccination.

The CDR3 sequence: CASSPRSTVQETQYF. As DNA, the CDR3 is TGTGCCAGCAGCCCCCGGTCGACAGTCCAAGAGACCCAGTACTTC. The gene calls are TRBV3-1 (or the pseudogene TRBV3-2) and TRBJ2-5, with a tentative D call TRBD1 (5 bases). Germline lookup yields CDR1 LGHDT and CDR2 YNNKEL (reference sequence). V gave up 4 bases and J gave up 1 base, with 13 bases separating them. This CDR3 is built from 15 residues.